The 6 T cell receptor beta chains in this list originate from one sample, sequenced in a study of T cell responses to AZD1222 COVID-19 vaccine. This table comes from immunoSEQ multiplex PCR, and its TCRdb copy is limited to in-frame clones, with some not included. The sample holds about 120,000 clones, 85% to 95% seen once. Sequences were derived from peripheral blood, sampled on day 0 of AZD1222 vaccination. The source of these receptors is an adult in good health.

The chain links TRBV11-1 to TRBJ2-1; no reliable D call. There are 13 residues in the CDR3. CDR1 is SGHAT and CDR2 is FQDESV in the germline V gene (reference sequence). V was trimmed by 5 bases and J by 6 bases, leaving 11 bases between them. Here the CDR3 DNA reads TGTGCCAGCAGCCCCCTCTTTTCCAATGAGCAGTTCTTC. Residues: CASSPLFSNEQFF.

J is TRBJ2-1 and V is TRBV7-3, with D possibly being TRBD1 or TRBD2 (6 bases each). Germline CDR1 reads SGHTA; CDR2 reads FQGTGA. Between the trimmed V and J ends, which lost 0 bases and 2 bases, there was a span of 11 bases. The length of the CDR3 is 16 residues. DNA of the CDR3: TGTGCCAGCAGCTTAACGGGGGGCTCGGCCTACAATGAGCAGTTCTTC. It is translated as CASSLTGGSAYNEQFF.

The J gene is TRBJ1-2, the V gene TRBV10-3, with D maybe TRBD1 (5 bases). This CDR3 has 16 amino acids. Germline values: CDR1 ENHRY, CDR2 SYGVKD. The germline V and J ends were trimmed by 5 bases and 5 bases, with 21 bases remaining between them. The CDR3 DNA is TGTGCCATCAGTAGCCGGGAGCAGGGTTCTTTGTATGGCTACACCTTC. Translated: CAISSREQGSLYGYTF.

This clone was recorded only once. For the CDR3, the DNA is TGTGCCAGCAGTTCCGGGACAGGGGTTTATGGCTACACCTTC. It specifies CASSSGTGVYGYTF. The chain combines TRBV3-1 (or the pseudogene TRBV3-2) with TRBJ1-2, with 10 positions matching TRBD1. Germline V gene data show CDR1 as LGHDT and CDR2 as YNNKEL (reference sequence). Trimming at V came to 6 bases and at J to 5 bases, leaving 6 bases not matched to a gene. The CDR3 is made up of 14 amino acids.

The chain links TRBV9 to TRBJ2-1, with D unresolved. Germline V gene sequence: CDR1 SGDLS, CDR2 YYNGEE. With 4 bases removed from V and 4 bases from J, the gap between germline ends came to 12 bases. The CDR3 has 14 residues. The CDR3 sequence: CASSPQPSYNEQFF. The CDR3, as DNA: TGTGCCAGCAGCCCGCAACCCTCATACAATGAGCAGTTCTTC.

This chain links TRBV21-1 with TRBJ1-5. TRBV21-1 counts as a pseudogene. This CDR3 is built from 13 residues. Written as DNA, the CDR3 is TGTGCCAGCAGCAGGCGGACGAGGCCGCCCCAGCATTTT. This translates into CASSRRTRPPQHF.